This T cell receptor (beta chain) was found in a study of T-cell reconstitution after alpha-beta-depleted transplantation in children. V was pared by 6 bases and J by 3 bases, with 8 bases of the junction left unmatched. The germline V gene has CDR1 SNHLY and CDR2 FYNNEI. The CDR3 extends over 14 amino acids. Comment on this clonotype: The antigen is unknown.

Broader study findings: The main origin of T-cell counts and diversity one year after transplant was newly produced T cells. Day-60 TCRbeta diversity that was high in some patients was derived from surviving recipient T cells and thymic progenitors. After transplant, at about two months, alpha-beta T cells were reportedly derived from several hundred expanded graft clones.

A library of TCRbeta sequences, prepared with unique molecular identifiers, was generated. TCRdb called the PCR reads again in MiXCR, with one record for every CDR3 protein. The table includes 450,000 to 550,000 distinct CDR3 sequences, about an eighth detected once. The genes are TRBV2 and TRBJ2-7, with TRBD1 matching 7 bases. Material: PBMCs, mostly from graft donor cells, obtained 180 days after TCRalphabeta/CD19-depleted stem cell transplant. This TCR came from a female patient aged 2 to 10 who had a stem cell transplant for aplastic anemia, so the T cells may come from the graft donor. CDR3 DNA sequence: TGTGCCAGCAGGGCTACAGGGGCGGGCTACGAGCAGTACTTC. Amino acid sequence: CASRATGAGYEQYF.